This entry is about one T cell receptor (beta chain). Its antigen is not yet known. Base qualities were left out, and no much larger clone turns up one base away. This sample was included in a study of blood T cells in healthy people across ages (dated by TCRdb to between 2014 and 2016). With regard to the full study: In model experiments, roughly one uniquely barcoded TCR beta cDNA molecule per two T cells was captured by template switching. The donors were split into four age groups: young (average about 15 years), middle-aged (around 37), aged (more than 55) and long-lived (about 74). Two additional independent replicas of 1 million unique cDNA reads from the same blood draw were analyzed for two donors (one aged 18 to 30 and one aged 80 or older). Donors of different ages were randomly distributed across sequencing lanes to avoid experimental bias. To track age-related changes in TCR beta repertoire diversity, the study relied on deep sequencing normalized with unique cDNA molecular identifiers.

Overall study results and their limits: Bulk unsorted PBMC profiling prevented conclusive comparison of naive and antigen-experienced compartments. Observed TCR beta diversity correlated strongly with the percentage of naive T cells measured by flow cytometry. Estimates of total diversity based on one million sequenced T cells were regarded as lower bounds and as underestimates. Compared with the aged group, the long-lived group had more naive CD4+ T cells, fewer expanded clones and increased TCR diversity, a pattern suggesting age selection. As age increased, observed TCR beta diversity per million T cells dropped in a roughly linear way, and a significant reduction was already evident by age approximately 40. The CMV infection status of donors was not known, potentially confounding age-related changes in expanded clonotypes.

Receptors were amplified or captured by 5' RACE. TCRdb records Illumina HiSeq 2500 as the sequencer. A second PCR of 7 to 11 cycles was run with a J-beta primer mix and a sample-barcoded 5' primer. Each TCR beta cDNA molecule received a unique molecular identifier from a template-switch 5' adaptor carrying 12 random nucleotides. Each sample yielded at least 3 million CDR3-containing paired-end reads. All of the RNA was converted into first-strand cDNA using the Mint cDNA synthesis kit, with a TRBC-specific oligonucleotide serving as the primer. After uracil-DNA glycosylase treatment, a first 18-cycle PCR used universal primers M1SS and BC2_uni_R on all cDNA. In the authors' own workflow: For normalization, 1 million high-quality reads, each with a distinct molecular identifier, were randomly selected from each sample. Reads sharing molecular identifiers were discarded rather than binned into consensus sequences. MiTCR, set to a Q25 quality threshold and the strictest error-elimination algorithm, was used for CDR3 identification, clonotype clustering and error correction. Lower-bound total TCR beta diversity was estimated with a nonparametric unseen species model using Euler transformation. Using fastp at Q25 and MiXCR, TCRdb reprocessed the public reads and kept productive beta chains. Every entry covers one CDR3 protein and lists the most common genes and DNA from its rows. The V and J calls, along with clone size, are taken from TCRdb and not from the paper's own processing. The sample includes 1,300,000 or so distinct CDR3 sequences, with approximately 60% observed a single time. The ten top clones hold 5.5% to 8% of the sample.

Germline trimming amounts to 4 bases on V and 4 bases on J, with 9 as the count of junction bases outside the gene matches. Per the germline V gene, SGHRS is the CDR1 and YFSETQ is the CDR2. The CDR3 has 16 amino acids, counting the end cysteine and phenylalanine. Only the CDR3 portion is preserved as DNA: 48 bases, with reading frame beginning at the first base. Donors were around 37 systemically healthy Caucasian individuals from Russia aged roughly 6 to 90 years. Roughly 10 milliliters of peripheral blood were collected from each donor into EDTA-treated Vacutainer tubes. Ficoll-Paque density-gradient centrifugation was used to isolate PBMCs, with at least 6.5 million obtained per sample. Total RNA, at least 5 micrograms per sample, was extracted from PBMCs with Trizol reagent. For every donor, an aliquot of PBMCs went through flow cytometry to measure the percentages of naive CD45RAhigh/CD27high T cells.

The origin of this receptor is a man younger than 35 in good health. The sequencing sample was made of blood. The rearranged chain carries TRBV5-1 and TRBJ2-7, with TRBD1 matching 12 junction bases. DNA sequence: TGCGCCAGCAGCCACCAGGGACAGGGGGCAAGGTACGAGCAGTACTTC. Its translation reads: CASSHQGQGARYEQYF.